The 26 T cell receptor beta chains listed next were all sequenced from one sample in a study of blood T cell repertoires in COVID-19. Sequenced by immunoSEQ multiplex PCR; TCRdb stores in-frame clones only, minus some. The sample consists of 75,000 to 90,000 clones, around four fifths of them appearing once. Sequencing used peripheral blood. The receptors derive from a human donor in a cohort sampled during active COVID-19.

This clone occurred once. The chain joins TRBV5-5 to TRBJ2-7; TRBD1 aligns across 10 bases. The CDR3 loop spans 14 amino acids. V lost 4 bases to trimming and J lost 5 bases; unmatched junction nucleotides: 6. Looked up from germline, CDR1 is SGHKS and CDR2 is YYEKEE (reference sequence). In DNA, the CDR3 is TGTGCCAGCAGCCTAAGACAGGGGGCGGACGAGCAGTACTTC. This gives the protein CASSLRQGADEQYF.

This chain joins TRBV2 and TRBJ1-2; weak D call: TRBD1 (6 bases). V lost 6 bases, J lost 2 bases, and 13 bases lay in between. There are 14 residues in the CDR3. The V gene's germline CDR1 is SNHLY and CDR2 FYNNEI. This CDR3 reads CASRIPTGNYGYTF. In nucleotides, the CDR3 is TGTGCCAGCAGGATACCTACAGGGAACTATGGCTACACCTTC.

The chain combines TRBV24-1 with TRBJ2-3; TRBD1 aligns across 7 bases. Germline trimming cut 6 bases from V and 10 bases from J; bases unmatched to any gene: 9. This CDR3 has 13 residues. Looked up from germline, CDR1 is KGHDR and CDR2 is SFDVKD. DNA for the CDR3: TGTGCCACCAGTTCAGGGGGACGGGAAGCGCAGTATTTT. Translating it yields CATSSGGREAQYF.

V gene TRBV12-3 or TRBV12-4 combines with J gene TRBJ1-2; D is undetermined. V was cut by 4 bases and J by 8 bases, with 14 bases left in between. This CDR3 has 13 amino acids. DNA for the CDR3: TGTGCCAGCAGTTCACAGTATGGTGGGGGCTACACCTTC. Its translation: CASSSQYGGGYTF.

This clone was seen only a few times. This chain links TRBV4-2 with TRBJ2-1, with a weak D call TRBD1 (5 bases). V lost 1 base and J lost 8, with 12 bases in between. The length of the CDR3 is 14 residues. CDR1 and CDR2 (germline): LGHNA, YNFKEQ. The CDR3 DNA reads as TGTGCCAGCAGCCAAGGACAGAGGATCGATGAGCAGTTCTTC. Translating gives CASSQGQRIDEQFF.

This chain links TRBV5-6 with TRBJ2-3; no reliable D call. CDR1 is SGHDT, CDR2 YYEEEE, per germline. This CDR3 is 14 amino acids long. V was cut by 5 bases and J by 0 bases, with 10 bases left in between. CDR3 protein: CASRIVASTDTQYF. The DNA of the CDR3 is TGTGCCAGCAGAATTGTAGCTAGCACAGATACGCAGTATTTT.

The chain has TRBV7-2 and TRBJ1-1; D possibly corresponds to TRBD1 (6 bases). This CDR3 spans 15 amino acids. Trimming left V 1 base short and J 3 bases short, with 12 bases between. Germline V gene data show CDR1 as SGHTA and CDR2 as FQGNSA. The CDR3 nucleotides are TGTGCCAGCAGCTTAGTCGGGGGGCAGGACACTGAAGCTTTCTTT. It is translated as CASSLVGGQDTEAFF.

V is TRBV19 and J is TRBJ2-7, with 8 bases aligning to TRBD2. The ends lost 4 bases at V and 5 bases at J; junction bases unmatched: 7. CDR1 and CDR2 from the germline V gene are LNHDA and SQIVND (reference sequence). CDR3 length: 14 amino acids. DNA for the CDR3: TGTGCCAGTAGTAATCGGGGGGGCCTTAACGAGCAGTACTTC. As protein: CASSNRGGLNEQYF.

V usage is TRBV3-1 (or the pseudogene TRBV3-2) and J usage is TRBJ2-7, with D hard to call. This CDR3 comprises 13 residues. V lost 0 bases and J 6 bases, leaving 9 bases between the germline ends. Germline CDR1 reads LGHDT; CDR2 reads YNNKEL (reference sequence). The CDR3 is CASSQEVTVEQYF. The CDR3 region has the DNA TGTGCCAGCAGCCAAGAGGTCACAGTCGAGCAGTACTTC.

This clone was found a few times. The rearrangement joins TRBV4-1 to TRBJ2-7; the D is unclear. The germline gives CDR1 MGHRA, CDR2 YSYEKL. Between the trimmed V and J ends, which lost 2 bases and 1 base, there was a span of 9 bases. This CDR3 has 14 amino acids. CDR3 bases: TGCGCCAGCAGCCAATTCGAGGAGTCCTACGAGCAGTACTTC. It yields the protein CASSQFEESYEQYF.

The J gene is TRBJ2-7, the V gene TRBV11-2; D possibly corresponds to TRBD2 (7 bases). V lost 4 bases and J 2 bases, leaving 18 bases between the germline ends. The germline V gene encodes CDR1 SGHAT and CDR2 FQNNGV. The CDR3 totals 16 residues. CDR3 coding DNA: TGTGCCAGCAGCTGGAGGGGGGGTACAGGGACCTACGAGCAGTACTTC. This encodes CASSWRGGTGTYEQYF.

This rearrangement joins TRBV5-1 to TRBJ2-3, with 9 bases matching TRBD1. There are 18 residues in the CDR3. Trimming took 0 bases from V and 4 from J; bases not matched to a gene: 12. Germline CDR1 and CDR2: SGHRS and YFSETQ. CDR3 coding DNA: TGCGCCAGCAGCTTGGATGTCCCGGGACAGGGATCCGCAGATACGCAGTATTTT. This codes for CASSLDVPGQGSADTQYF.

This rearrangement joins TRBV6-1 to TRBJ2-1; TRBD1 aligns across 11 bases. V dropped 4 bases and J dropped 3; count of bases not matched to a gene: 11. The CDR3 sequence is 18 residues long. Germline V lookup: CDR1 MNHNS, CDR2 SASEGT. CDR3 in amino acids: CASSAGTGGTAYYNEQFF. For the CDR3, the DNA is TGTGCCAGCAGTGCGGGGACAGGGGGAACGGCCTACTACAATGAGCAGTTCTTC.

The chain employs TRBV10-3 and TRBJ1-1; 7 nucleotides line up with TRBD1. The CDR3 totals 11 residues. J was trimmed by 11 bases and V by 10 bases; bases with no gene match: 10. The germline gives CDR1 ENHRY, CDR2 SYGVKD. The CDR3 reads CATLTGSLAFF. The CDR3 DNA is TGTGCCACGTTGACAGGGTCACTGGCTTTCTTT.

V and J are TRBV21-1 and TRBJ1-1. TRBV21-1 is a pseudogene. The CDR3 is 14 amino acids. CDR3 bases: TGTGCCAACCCCCCTGACGAGGCGGGCACTGAAGCTTTCTTT. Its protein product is CANPPDEAGTEAFF.

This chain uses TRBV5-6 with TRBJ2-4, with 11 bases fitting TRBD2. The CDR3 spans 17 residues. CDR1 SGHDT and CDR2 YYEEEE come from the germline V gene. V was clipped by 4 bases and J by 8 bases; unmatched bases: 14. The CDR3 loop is CASSITLAGGRGYIQYF. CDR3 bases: TGTGCCAGCAGCATCACCCTAGCGGGGGGCCGAGGATACATTCAGTACTTC.

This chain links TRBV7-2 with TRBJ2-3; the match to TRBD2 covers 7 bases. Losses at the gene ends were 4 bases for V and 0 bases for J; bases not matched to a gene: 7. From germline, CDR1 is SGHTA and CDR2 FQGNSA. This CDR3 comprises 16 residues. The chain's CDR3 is CASSWVAGVSTDTQYF. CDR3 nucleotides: TGTGCCAGCAGCTGGGTGGCGGGGGTCAGCACAGATACGCAGTATTTT. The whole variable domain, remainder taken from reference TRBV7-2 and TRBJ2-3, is GAGVSQSPSNKVTEKGKDVELRCDPISGHTALYWYRQSLGQGLEFLIYFQGNSAPDKSGLPSDRFSAERTGGSVSTLTIQRTQQEDSAVYLCASSWVAGVSTDTQYFGPGTRLTVL.

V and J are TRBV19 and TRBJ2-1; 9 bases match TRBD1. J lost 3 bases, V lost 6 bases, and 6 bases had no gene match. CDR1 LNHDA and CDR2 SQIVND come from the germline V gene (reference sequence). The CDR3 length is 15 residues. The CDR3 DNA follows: TGTGCCAGTAGCCCGGACAGGGGCTTCTACAATGAGCAGTTCTTC. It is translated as CASSPDRGFYNEQFF.

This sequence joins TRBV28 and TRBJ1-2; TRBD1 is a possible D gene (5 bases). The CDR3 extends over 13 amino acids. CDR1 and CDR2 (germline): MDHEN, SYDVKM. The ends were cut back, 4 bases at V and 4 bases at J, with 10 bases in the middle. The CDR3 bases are TGTGCCAGCAGTTCTGGACAAATCTATGGCTACACCTTC. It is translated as CASSSGQIYGYTF.

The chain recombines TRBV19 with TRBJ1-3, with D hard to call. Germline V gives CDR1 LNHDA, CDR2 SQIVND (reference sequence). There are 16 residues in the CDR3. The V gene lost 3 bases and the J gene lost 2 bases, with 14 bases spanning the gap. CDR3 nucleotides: TGTGCCAGTAGTATTGGCGGGGTCCTACCTGGAAACACCATATATTTT. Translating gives CASSIGGVLPGNTIYF.

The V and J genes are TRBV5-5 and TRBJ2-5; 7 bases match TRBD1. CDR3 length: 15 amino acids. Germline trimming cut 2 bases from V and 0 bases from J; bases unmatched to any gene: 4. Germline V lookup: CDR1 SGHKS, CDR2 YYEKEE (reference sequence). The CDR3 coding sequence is TGTGCCAGCAGCTTTGGGACAGCTAACCAAGAGACCCAGTACTTC. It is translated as CASSFGTANQETQYF.

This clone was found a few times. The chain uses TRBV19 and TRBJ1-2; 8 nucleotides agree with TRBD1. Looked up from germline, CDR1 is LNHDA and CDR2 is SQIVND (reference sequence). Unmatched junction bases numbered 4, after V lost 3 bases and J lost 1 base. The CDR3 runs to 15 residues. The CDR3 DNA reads TGTGCCAGTAGTATTGCCGGACAGGGTAACTATGGCTACACCTTC. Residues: CASSIAGQGNYGYTF.

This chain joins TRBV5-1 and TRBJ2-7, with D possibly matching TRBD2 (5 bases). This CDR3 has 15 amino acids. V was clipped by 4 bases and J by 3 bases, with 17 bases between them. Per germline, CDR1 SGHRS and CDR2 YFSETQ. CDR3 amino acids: CASSLTGLAGYEQYF. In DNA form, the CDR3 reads TGCGCCAGCAGCCTCACTGGGCTAGCTGGCTACGAGCAGTACTTC.

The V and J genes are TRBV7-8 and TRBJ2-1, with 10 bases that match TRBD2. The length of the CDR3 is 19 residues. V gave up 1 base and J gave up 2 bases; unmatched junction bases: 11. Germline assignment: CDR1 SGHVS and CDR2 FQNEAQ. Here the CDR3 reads CASSLVNWASGRTYNEQFF. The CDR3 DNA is TGTGCCAGCAGCTTAGTAAACTGGGCTAGCGGGAGAACCTACAATGAGCAGTTCTTC.

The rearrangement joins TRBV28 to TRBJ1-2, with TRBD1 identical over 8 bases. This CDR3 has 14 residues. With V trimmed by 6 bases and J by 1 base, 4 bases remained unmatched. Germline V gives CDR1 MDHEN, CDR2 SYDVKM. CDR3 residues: CASRRQGLNYGYTF. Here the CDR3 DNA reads TGTGCCAGCAGACGACAGGGGCTTAACTATGGCTACACCTTC.

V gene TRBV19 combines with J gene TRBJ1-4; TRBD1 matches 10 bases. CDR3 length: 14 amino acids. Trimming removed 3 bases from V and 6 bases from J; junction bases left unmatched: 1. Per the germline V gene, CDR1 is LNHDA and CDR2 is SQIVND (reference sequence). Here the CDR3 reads CASSIGTGDEKLFF. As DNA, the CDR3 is TGTGCCAGTAGTATCGGGACAGGGGATGAAAAACTGTTTTTT.